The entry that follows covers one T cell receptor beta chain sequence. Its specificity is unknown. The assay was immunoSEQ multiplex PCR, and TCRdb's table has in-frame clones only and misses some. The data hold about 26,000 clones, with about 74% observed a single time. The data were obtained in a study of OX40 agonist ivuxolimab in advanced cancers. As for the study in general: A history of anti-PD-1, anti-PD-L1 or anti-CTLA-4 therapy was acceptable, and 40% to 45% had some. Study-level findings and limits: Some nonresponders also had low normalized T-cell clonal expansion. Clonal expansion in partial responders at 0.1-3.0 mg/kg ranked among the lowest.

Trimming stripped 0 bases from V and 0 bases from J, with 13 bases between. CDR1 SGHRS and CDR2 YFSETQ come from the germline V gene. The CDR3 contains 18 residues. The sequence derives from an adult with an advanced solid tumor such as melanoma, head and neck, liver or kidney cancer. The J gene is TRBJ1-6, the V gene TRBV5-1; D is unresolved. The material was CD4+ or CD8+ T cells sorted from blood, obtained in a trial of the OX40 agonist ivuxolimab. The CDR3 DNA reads TGCGCCAGCAGCTTGGTGTCAGGCTCGAGCTCCTATAATTCACCCCTCCACTTT. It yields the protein CASSLVSGSSSYNSPLHF.